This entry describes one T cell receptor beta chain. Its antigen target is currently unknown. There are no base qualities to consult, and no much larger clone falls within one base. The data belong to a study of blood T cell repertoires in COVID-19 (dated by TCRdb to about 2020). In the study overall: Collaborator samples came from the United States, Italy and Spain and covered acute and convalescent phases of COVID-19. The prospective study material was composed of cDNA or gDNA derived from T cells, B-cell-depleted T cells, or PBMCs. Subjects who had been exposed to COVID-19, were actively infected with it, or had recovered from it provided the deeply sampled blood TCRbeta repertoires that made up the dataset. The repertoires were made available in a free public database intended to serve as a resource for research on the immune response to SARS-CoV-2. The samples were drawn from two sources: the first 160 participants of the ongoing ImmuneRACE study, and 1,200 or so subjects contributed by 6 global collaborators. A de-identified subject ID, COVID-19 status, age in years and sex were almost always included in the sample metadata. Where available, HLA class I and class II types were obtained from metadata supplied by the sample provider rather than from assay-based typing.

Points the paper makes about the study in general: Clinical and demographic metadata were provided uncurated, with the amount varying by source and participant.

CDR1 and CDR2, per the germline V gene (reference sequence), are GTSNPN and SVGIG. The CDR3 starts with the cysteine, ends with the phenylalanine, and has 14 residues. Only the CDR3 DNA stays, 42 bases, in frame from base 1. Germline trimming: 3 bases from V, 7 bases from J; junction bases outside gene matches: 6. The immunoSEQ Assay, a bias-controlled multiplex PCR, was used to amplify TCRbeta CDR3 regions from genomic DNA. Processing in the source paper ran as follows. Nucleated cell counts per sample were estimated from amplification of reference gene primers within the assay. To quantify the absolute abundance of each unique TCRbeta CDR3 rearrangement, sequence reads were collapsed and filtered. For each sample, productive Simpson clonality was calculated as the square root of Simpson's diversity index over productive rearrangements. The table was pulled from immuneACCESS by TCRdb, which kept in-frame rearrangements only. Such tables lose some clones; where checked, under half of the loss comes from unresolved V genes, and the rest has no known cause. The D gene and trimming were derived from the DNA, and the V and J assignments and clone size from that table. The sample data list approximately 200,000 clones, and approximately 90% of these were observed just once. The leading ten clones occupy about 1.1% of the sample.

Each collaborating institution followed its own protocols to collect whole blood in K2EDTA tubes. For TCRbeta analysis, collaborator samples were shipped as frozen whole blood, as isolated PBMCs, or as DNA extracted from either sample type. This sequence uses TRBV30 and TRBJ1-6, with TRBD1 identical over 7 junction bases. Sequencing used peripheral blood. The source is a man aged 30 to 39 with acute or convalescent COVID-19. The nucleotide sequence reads TGTGCCTGGAGCACGGACAGGCGGAATTCACCCCTCCACTTT. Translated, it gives CAWSTDRRNSPLHF.